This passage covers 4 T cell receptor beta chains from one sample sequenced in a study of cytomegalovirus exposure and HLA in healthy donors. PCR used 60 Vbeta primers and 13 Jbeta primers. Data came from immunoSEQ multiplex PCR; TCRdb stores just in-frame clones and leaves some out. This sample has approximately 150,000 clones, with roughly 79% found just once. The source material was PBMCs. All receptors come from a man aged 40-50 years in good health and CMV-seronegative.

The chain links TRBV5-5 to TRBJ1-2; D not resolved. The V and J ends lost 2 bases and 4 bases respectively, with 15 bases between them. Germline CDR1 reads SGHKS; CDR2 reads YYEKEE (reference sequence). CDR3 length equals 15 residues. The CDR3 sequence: CASSFDGNSIYGYTF. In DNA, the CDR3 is TGTGCCAGCAGCTTTGACGGGAATTCGATCTATGGCTACACCTTC. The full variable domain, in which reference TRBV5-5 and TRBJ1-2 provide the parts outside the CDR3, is DAGVTQSPTHLIKTRGQQVTLRCSPISGHKSVSWYQQVLGQGPQFIFQYYEKEERGRGNFPDRFSARQFPNYSSELNVNALLLGDSALYLCASSFDGNSIYGYTFGSGTRLTVV.

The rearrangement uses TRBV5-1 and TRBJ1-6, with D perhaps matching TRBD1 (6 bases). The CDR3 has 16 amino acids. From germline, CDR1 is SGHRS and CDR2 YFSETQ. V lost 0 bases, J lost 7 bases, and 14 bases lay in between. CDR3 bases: TGCGCCAGCAGCTTGGCCCAGGGGAGATTGAATTCACCCCTCCACTTT. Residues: CASSLAQGRLNSPLHF.

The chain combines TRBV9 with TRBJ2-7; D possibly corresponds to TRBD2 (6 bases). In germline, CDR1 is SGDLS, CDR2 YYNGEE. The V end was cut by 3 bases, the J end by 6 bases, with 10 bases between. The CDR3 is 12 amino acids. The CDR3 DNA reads TGTGCCAGCAGCGCCCTCGGGGGCGAGCAGTACTTC. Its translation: CASSALGGEQYF.

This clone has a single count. In nucleotides, the CDR3 is TGTGCCAGCAGTTATAAGGGGACTGAAGCTTTCTTT. Its translation: CASSYKGTEAFF. The chain uses TRBV28 and TRBJ1-1; D possibly corresponds to TRBD1 (5 bases). This CDR3 has 12 amino acids. V was trimmed by 4 bases and J by 5 bases, leaving 8 bases between them. Germline V lookup: CDR1 MDHEN, CDR2 SYDVKM.